These 2 T cell receptor beta chains were sequenced from one sample in a study of regulatory and conventional T cells in RAG deficiency. Genomic DNA came from blood conventional CD4+ T cells gated CD25-low CD127-high. The repertoire was sequenced with immunoSEQ multiplex PCR; TCRdb's copy has only in-frame clones and lacks some. The table records approximately 35,000 clones, roughly 76% of them present only once. These data also featured in a second study, about regulatory T cells. That work contributes: Primers: 52 TRBV forward and 13 TRBJ reverse.

Input material: CD4+ effector T cells sorted from blood. Receptors originate from a human donor in good health.

J is TRBJ1-5 and V is TRBV27; D remains ambiguous. The CDR3 consists of 15 residues. Germline V lookup: CDR1 MNHEY, CDR2 SMNVEV (reference sequence). Trimming stripped 2 bases from V and 0 bases from J, with 8 bases between. The chain's CDR3 is CASSLDRVSNQPQHF. The CDR3 DNA reads TGTGCCAGCAGTTTAGACCGAGTTAGCAATCAGCCCCAGCATTTT.

Here the CDR3 DNA reads TGTGCCAGCAGCGTAGGACAGTCCCCACCCTACGAGCAGTACTTC. This sequence encodes CASSVGQSPPYEQYF. The rearrangement links TRBV9 to TRBJ2-7; possible D gene TRBD1, 5 bases. This CDR3 comprises 15 residues. Trimming removed 0 bases from V and 2 bases from J, with 12 bases in between. CDR1 and CDR2 (germline): SGDLS, YYNGEE.